Sequencing of this T cell receptor (beta chain) was carried out in a study of blood T cell repertoires in COVID-19. Study background: Donors in the United States, Italy and Spain gave samples during acute or convalescent COVID-19.

Ages ranged from about 18 to 89 years, with residence in about 24 US areas. Assignments of participants to cohorts depended upon their own reported clinical history. J was trimmed by 2 bases and V by 3 bases; bases with no gene match: 7. This CDR3 region has 15 residues. Looked up from germline, CDR1 is MNHEY and CDR2 is SMNVEV (reference sequence). This table comes from immunoSEQ multiplex PCR, and its TCRdb copy is limited to in-frame clones, with some not included. The sample carries more than 120,000 clones, approximately 84% recorded once. The sample taken for sequencing was PBMCs or T cells enriched from blood (not recorded which). The clonotype originates from a man aged 50-59 years in a cohort exposed to, infected with or recovered from COVID-19 (not recorded which). This sequence joins TRBV27 and TRBJ2-7; the match to TRBD2 covers 7 bases. The CDR3 here is CASSFGGRGTYEQYF. The CDR3 DNA reads TGTGCCAGCAGTTTTGGCGGGAGAGGTACCTACGAGCAGTACTTC.